This TCR beta chain comes out of a study of cytomegalovirus exposure and HLA in healthy donors. Whole-study results and caveats: 150 or so TCR beta chains were listed as cytomegalovirus-associated. Later analysis showed TCR association rates varying by HLA locus, highest for DRB1 and lowest for HLA-C. Cytomegalovirus status, reportedly, was diagnosed with high specificity and sensitivity by the classifier.

The CDR3 runs 16 residues. Germline V lookup: CDR1 MNHEY, CDR2 SMNVEV (reference sequence). The ends lost 1 base at V and 2 bases at J; junction bases unmatched: 7. Primers: 60 Vbeta forward and 13 Jbeta reverse. Libraries were prepared by immunoSEQ multiplex PCR; TCRdb keeps only in-frame clonotypes and omits some of them. The sample consists of about 120,000 clones, about 78% of them appearing once. This clone has more than one count but fewer than ten. Antigen unknown. Specimen: PBMCs. The sequence was obtained from a female donor in good health and CMV-seronegative. The chain links TRBV27 to TRBJ2-7, with 8 bases that match TRBD1. The CDR3 protein is CASSLLRPQGAYEQYF. As DNA, the CDR3 is TGTGCCAGCAGTTTATTACGGCCACAGGGGGCCTACGAGCAGTACTTC.